Sequencing of this T cell receptor (beta chain) was carried out in a study of CD8 T cells in Susac syndrome. CDR1 is SGHNT, CDR2 YYREEE, per germline (reference sequence). V was pared by 0 bases and J by 4 bases, with 7 bases between. There are 13 residues in the CDR3. Negative magnetic isolation gave CD8+ and CD4+ cells; FACS enriched CD8+ TEMRA. When the RNA was reverse transcribed, random hexamers were used with an input of roughly 0.45 to 1 ug. Each CDR3 protein is one row after TCRdb ran MiXCR on the immunoSEQ multiplex PCR reads. The sample has more than 100,000 distinct CDR3 sequences, 80% seen once.

The specimen was CD8+ T cells from PBMCs. The receptor was derived from a human donor with multiple sclerosis. The V and J genes are TRBV5-4 and TRBJ1-2; no clear D. DNA of the CDR3: TGTGCCAGCAGCTTGGGTGCACCCTATGGCTACACCTTC. Its translation: CASSLGAPYGYTF.